One and the same sample provided the 31 T cell receptor beta chains below, sequenced in a study of blood T cell repertoires in COVID-19. Profiled with immunoSEQ multiplex PCR; TCRdb holds only in-frame clones, not every one. Seen here are 130,000 to 150,000 clones, 75% to 90% observed once, and the top ten hold 3% to 3.5%. Sample: peripheral blood. The receptors were gathered from a woman aged 55-69 years with active COVID-19.

V and J are TRBV7-3 and TRBJ2-5, with TRBD2 matching over 12 bases. The trim removed 5 bases at V and 5 bases at J, leaving 3 bases unmatched. The CDR3 has 14 amino acids. Per germline, CDR1 SGHTA and CDR2 FQGTGA. Here the CDR3 DNA reads TGTGCCAGCAGCCGACTAGCGGGAGTGGAGACCCAGTACTTC. Amino acids: CASSRLAGVETQYF.

This clone has only one observation. The gene calls are TRBV19 and TRBJ1-5; D gene unclear. This CDR3 contains 16 residues. V was clipped by 3 bases and J by 4 bases, with 16 bases between them. Germline CDR1 reads LNHDA; CDR2 reads SQIVND (reference sequence). CDR3 bases: TGTGCCAGTAGTATTGAGGACTGGTTTCGAAATCAGCCCCAGCATTTT. It translates to CASSIEDWFRNQPQHF.

The chain joins TRBV5-1 to TRBJ1-4, with no clear D. Trimming took off 2 bases at V and 3 bases at J, with 20 bases between the two ends. This CDR3 is built from 18 residues. Per germline, CDR1 SGHRS and CDR2 YFSETQ. For the CDR3, the DNA is TGCGCCAGCAGCTTATTAACCCTCGGAGCCAACGCTAATGAAAAACTGTTTTTT. Residues: CASSLLTLGANANEKLFF.

The V gene is TRBV9, the J gene TRBJ2-3; D is perhaps TRBD1 (6 bases). The CDR3 length is 15 residues. The germline V gene encodes CDR1 SGDLS and CDR2 YYNGEE. Trimming pared 0 bases from V and 14 bases from J, leaving 22 bases between. CDR3 bases: TGTGCCAGCAGCGTAGCACGGCCGGGACAAGGCCCCCTGTATTTT. Translation gives CASSVARPGQGPLYF.

The J gene is TRBJ1-1, the V gene TRBV5-4, with a tentative D call TRBD1 (6 bases). The length of the CDR3 is 14 residues. From germline, CDR1 is SGHNT and CDR2 YYREEE (reference sequence). V was shortened by 4 bases and J by 5 bases, with 15 bases between the two germline ends. This CDR3 reads CASSTGGVWTEAFF. CDR3 coding DNA: TGTGCCAGCAGCACGGGGGGCGTATGGACTGAAGCTTTCTTT.

V and J are TRBV6-4 and TRBJ2-1; perhaps TRBD1 as D (5 bases). Germline V gives CDR1 MRHNA, CDR2 SNTAGT. The V and J ends lost 0 bases and 8 bases respectively, with 23 bases between them. The CDR3 is made up of 18 amino acids. CDR3: CASSDSKKRGPLRDEQFF. CDR3 coding DNA: TGTGCCAGCAGTGACTCGAAAAAAAGGGGCCCCCTTAGGGATGAGCAGTTCTTC.

J is TRBJ1-6 and V is TRBV18, with D tentatively TRBD1 (6 bases). Germline-derived CDR1 and CDR2 are KGHSH and LQKENI. Trimming left V 1 base short and J 1 base short, with 14 bases between. The CDR3 is made up of 18 amino acids. CDR3 amino acids: CASSPLVRGASYNSPLHF. For the CDR3, the DNA is TGTGCCAGCTCACCACTCGTCAGGGGAGCGTCCTATAATTCACCCCTCCACTTT.

Written as DNA, the CDR3 is TGTGCCAGCAGCTTAGTCGGAGCAGGGGGTGGCACAGATACGCAGTATTTT. Translation: CASSLVGAGGGTDTQYF. V gene TRBV7-2 combines with J gene TRBJ2-3; 7 bases fit TRBD1. The V gene's germline CDR1 is SGHTA and CDR2 FQGNSA. Trimming took 1 base from V and 1 from J; bases not matched to a gene: 8. The CDR3 runs to 17 residues. The full variable domain, with the rest looked up from reference TRBV7-2 and TRBJ2-3, is GAGVSQSPSNKVTEKGKDVELRCDPISGHTALYWYRQSLGQGLEFLIYFQGNSAPDKSGLPSDRFSAERTGGSVSTLTIQRTQQEDSAVYLCASSLVGAGGGTDTQYFGPGTRLTVL.

The rearrangement links TRBV3-1 (or the pseudogene TRBV3-2) to TRBJ2-4; 7 positions agree with TRBD1. V lost 4 bases and J lost 0; bases outside the gene matches: 6. CDR1 and CDR2 from the germline V gene are LGHDT and YNNKEL (reference sequence). The CDR3 sequence is 16 residues long. The CDR3 protein is CASSRGQTLAKNIQYF. The CDR3 DNA is TGTGCCAGCAGCCGGGGACAGACCCTAGCCAAAAACATTCAGTACTTC.

V usage is TRBV27 and J usage is TRBJ1-1, with D perhaps matching TRBD1 (6 bases). Trimming left V 5 bases short and J 4 bases short, with 8 bases between. The CDR3 loop spans 12 amino acids. Germline CDR1 and CDR2: MNHEY and SMNVEV (reference sequence). The CDR3, as DNA: TGTGCCAGCAGTGGACAGCTCACTGAAGCTTTCTTT. This gives the protein CASSGQLTEAFF.

V gene TRBV25-1 combines with J gene TRBJ1-1; 8 nucleotides agree with TRBD1. The V gene end was trimmed by 3 bases and the J gene end by 5 bases; junction bases not matched to a gene: 8. Per the germline V gene, CDR1 is MGHDK and CDR2 is SYGVNS. This CDR3 is 15 amino acids long. The CDR3 nucleotides read TGTGCCAGCAGTGACAGGGGGCGAGGTAGTACTGAAGCTTTCTTT. This gives the protein CASSDRGRGSTEAFF.

The chain uses TRBV7-9 and TRBJ1-1; TRBD1 agrees at 8 bases. Per the germline V gene, CDR1 is SEHNR and CDR2 is FQNEAQ (reference sequence). The CDR3 length is 13 residues. The V segment lost 1 base and the J segment 10 bases; nucleotides outside the gene matches: 5. The CDR3 loop is CASSLGLGQGAFF. In nucleotides, the CDR3 is TGTGCCAGCAGCTTAGGGCTTGGACAGGGAGCTTTCTTT.

The V gene is TRBV14, the J gene TRBJ2-5, with a weak D call TRBD2 (6 bases). The CDR3 covers 17 residues. CDR1 and CDR2 (germline): SGHDN, FVKESK. Trimming cost V 0 bases and J 5 bases, with 19 bases left between them. CDR3 region: CASSQDKDYWLGETQYF. Here the CDR3 DNA reads TGTGCCAGCAGCCAAGATAAGGACTACTGGCTCGGCGAGACCCAGTACTTC.

This clone was seen a handful of times. The chain uses TRBV9 and TRBJ1-2; the D is unclear. This CDR3 is 14 amino acids long. CDR1 is SGDLS, CDR2 YYNGEE, per germline. The ends were cut back, 3 bases at V and 5 bases at J, with 14 bases in the middle. DNA of the CDR3: TGTGCCAGCAGCGCCCGGACTCTTGGGTATGGCTACACCTTC. This gives the protein CASSARTLGYGYTF. Drawing the rest from reference TRBV9 and TRBJ1-2, the complete variable domain is DSGVTQTPKHLITATGQRVTLRCSPRSGDLSVYWYQQSLDQGLQFLIQYYNGEERAKGNILERFSAQQFPDLHSELNLSSLELGDSALYFCASSARTLGYGYTFGSGTRLTVV.

The chain has TRBV29-1 and TRBJ1-1; possibly TRBD1 for D (5 bases). Germline CDR1 and CDR2: SQVTM and ANQGSEA. V was pared by 7 bases and J by 2 bases, with 8 bases between. There are 11 residues in the CDR3. The CDR3 DNA sequence: TGCAGCGCCGACAGAAACACTGAAGCTTTCTTT. This translates into CSADRNTEAFF.

The V call is TRBV12-3 or TRBV12-4, the J call TRBJ1-1; D is possibly TRBD1 (6 bases). The CDR3 length is 11 residues. Trimming took 5 bases from V and 11 from J, leaving 12 bases between them. The CDR3 protein is CASSTGPVAFF. As DNA, the CDR3 is TGTGCCAGCAGTACAGGGCCCGTGGCTTTCTTT.

V gene TRBV28 combines with J gene TRBJ2-4; 15 bases align to TRBD2. The CDR3 extends over 17 amino acids. In germline, CDR1 is MDHEN, CDR2 SYDVKM. V was clipped by 6 bases and J by 2 bases; unmatched bases: 5. The CDR3 DNA reads as TGTGCCAGCAGGGGACTAGCGGGAGGAAGGACCAAAAACATTCAGTACTTC. Protein: CASRGLAGGRTKNIQYF.

The chain is built from TRBV7-8 and TRBJ2-7, with 8 nucleotides matching TRBD1. V was pared by 3 bases and J by 4 bases, with 8 bases of the junction left unmatched. The V gene's germline CDR1 is SGHVS and CDR2 FQNEAQ. CDR3 size: 15 residues. CDR3 nucleotides: TGTGCCAGCAGCTTGACAGACAGGGGTGGATACGAGCAGTACTTC. It codes for CASSLTDRGGYEQYF.

The chain links TRBV5-1 to TRBJ2-7, with D maybe TRBD1 (6 bases). The V gene's germline CDR1 is SGHRS and CDR2 YFSETQ. The CDR3 totals 13 residues. V lost 4 bases to trimming and J lost 2 bases, with 10 bases between them. In DNA form, the CDR3 reads TGCGCCAGCAGCAAGGACAGTACCTACGAGCAGTACTTC. Translating it yields CASSKDSTYEQYF.

V and J are TRBV4-2 and TRBJ2-7; 12 nucleotides align to TRBD2. The CDR3 runs 14 residues. With V trimmed by 7 bases and J by 5 bases, 6 bases remained unmatched. CDR1 and CDR2 from the germline V gene are LGHNA and YNFKEQ. CDR3: CASNLAGGPHEQYF. The CDR3 nucleotides are TGTGCCAGCAACCTAGCGGGAGGGCCCCACGAGCAGTACTTC.

The rearrangement links TRBV19 to TRBJ2-2; the match to TRBD2 covers 7 bases. The germline CDR1 and CDR2 sequences are LNHDA and SQIVND (reference sequence). Unmatched junction bases numbered 14, after V lost 11 bases and J lost 5 bases. The CDR3 contains 15 residues. Here the CDR3 reads CACKEGLAATGELFF. CDR3 in DNA: TGTGCCTGTAAGGAAGGGCTAGCGGCTACCGGGGAGCTGTTTTTT. The full variable domain, rest sourced from reference TRBV19 and TRBJ2-2, is DGGITQSPKYLFRKEGQNVTLSCEQNLNHDAMYWYRQDPGQGLRLIYYSQIVNDFQKGDIAEGYSVSREKKESFPLTVTSAQKNPTAFYLCACKEGLAATGELFFGEGSRLTVL.

This sequence joins TRBV11-2 and TRBJ2-3, with 14 bases that match TRBD2. The CDR3 has 18 residues. V lost 5 bases to trimming and J lost 3 bases; unmatched junction nucleotides: 10. Germline values: CDR1 SGHAT, CDR2 FQNNGV. The CDR3 spells CASSPRLAGGPRTDTQYF. CDR3 coding DNA: TGTGCCAGCAGCCCAAGACTAGCGGGAGGGCCAAGGACAGATACGCAGTATTTT.

The chain carries TRBV15 and TRBJ2-3, with D possibly being TRBD2 (5 bases). V shed 6 bases and J shed 6 bases, with 10 bases lying between them. The CDR3 runs 12 residues. The germline V gene encodes CDR1 LNHNV and CDR2 YYDKDF (reference sequence). The CDR3 spells CATSMRADTQYF. DNA for the CDR3: TGTGCCACCAGTATGAGGGCTGATACGCAGTATTTT. Variable domain in full (rest from reference TRBV15 and TRBJ2-3): DAMVIQNPRYQVTQFGKPVTLSCSQTLNHNVMYWYQQKSSQAPKLLFHYYDKDFNNEADTPDNFQSRRPNTSFCFLDIRSPGLGDTAMYLCATSMRADTQYFGPGTRLTVL.

The CDR3 here is CAWSRAGVASNQPQHF. In DNA, the CDR3 is TGTGCCTGGAGTCGCGCAGGGGTAGCGAGCAATCAGCCCCAGCATTTT. The chain joins TRBV30 to TRBJ1-5, with TRBD1 as a possible D gene (6 bases). V shed 2 bases and J shed 1 base, with 15 bases lying between them. Germline V gives CDR1 GTSNPN, CDR2 SVGIG (reference sequence). The CDR3 totals 16 residues.

V gene TRBV5-6 combines with J gene TRBJ1-4, with D perhaps matching TRBD1 (5 bases). CDR1 is SGHDT and CDR2 is YYEEEE in the germline V gene. V lost 2 bases and J 3 bases, leaving 14 bases between the germline ends. CDR3 length: 16 amino acids. This chain's CDR3 is CASSLDSQVANEKLFF. CDR3 bases: TGTGCCAGCAGCTTAGACAGCCAAGTCGCTAATGAAAAACTGTTTTTT.

The chain uses TRBV7-2 and TRBJ1-2, with 7 bases that match TRBD1. This CDR3 contains 16 residues. J was trimmed by 7 bases and V by 1 base; bases with no gene match: 12. CDR1 and CDR2 (germline): SGHTA, FQGNSA. In DNA form, the CDR3 reads TGTGCCAGCAGCTTAGGCCGGGACAGCCTCAGATCTGGCTACACCTTC. It is translated as CASSLGRDSLRSGYTF.

The chain couples TRBV18 to TRBJ1-4; the match to TRBD1 covers 9 bases. CDR1 is KGHSH, CDR2 LQKENI, per germline. This CDR3 region has 15 residues. The V and J ends lost 6 bases and 5 bases, in that order; junction bases with no gene match: 7. The CDR3 reads CASSTQGQGNEKLFF. The DNA of the CDR3 is TGTGCCAGCTCGACCCAGGGACAGGGCAATGAAAAACTGTTTTTT. Filled out from reference TRBV18 and TRBJ1-4, the complete variable domain reads NAGVMQNPRHLVRRRGQEARLRCSPMKGHSHVYWYRQLPEEGLKFMVYLQKENIIDESGMPKERFSAEFPKEGPSILRIQQVVRGDSAAYFCASSTQGQGNEKLFFGSGTQLSVL.

J is TRBJ2-3 and V is TRBV5-5, with a tentative D call TRBD1 (6 bases). The CDR3 is 16 amino acids. V was trimmed by 5 bases and J by 6 bases, leaving 22 bases between them. CDR1 and CDR2 (germline): SGHKS, YYEKEE (reference sequence). The CDR3 sequence: CASRPQQGGRFDTQYF. CDR3 coding DNA: TGTGCCAGCAGACCGCAACAGGGCGGTCGGTTTGATACGCAGTATTTT.

This rearrangement joins TRBV18 to TRBJ2-7, with TRBD1 identical over 11 bases. The germline CDR1 and CDR2 sequences are KGHSH and LQKENI. J lost 3 bases, V lost 2 bases, and 0 bases had no gene match. The CDR3 covers 14 residues. The CDR3 coding sequence is TGTGCCAGCTCACCAGGGACAGGGGGCTACGAGCAGTACTTC. Translating it yields CASSPGTGGYEQYF.

The chain joins TRBV19 to TRBJ2-5, with 7 bases matching TRBD1. With 3 bases clipped from V and 5 bases from J, the junction kept 3 bases outside the gene matches. This CDR3 contains 13 residues. In germline, CDR1 is LNHDA, CDR2 SQIVND (reference sequence). The CDR3 DNA follows: TGTGCCAGTAGTATGGGACAGCTGGAGACCCAGTACTTC. Protein: CASSMGQLETQYF.

The chain couples TRBV2 to TRBJ1-1; tentatively, D is TRBD1 (5 bases). Per germline, CDR1 SNHLY and CDR2 FYNNEI. V was cut by 5 bases and J by 1 base, with 8 bases left in between. CDR3 length: 13 amino acids. DNA of the CDR3: TGTGCCAGCAGTTTCCAGGGGAACACTGAAGCTTTCTTT. Protein: CASSFQGNTEAFF.